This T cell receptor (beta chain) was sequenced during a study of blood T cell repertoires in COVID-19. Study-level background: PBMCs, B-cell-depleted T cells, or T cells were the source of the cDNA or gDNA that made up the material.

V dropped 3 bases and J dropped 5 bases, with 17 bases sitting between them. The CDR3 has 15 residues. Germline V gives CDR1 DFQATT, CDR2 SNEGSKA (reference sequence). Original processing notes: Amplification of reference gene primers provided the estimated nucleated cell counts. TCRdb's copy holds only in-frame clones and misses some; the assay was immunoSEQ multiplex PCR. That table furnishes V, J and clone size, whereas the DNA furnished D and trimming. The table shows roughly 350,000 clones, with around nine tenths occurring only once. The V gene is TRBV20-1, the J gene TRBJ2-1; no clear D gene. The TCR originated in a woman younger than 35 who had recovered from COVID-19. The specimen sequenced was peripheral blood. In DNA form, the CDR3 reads TGCAGTGCTAGTTCTTCGAGTCATTATAACAATGAGCAGTTCTTC. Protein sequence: CSASSSSHYNNEQFF.